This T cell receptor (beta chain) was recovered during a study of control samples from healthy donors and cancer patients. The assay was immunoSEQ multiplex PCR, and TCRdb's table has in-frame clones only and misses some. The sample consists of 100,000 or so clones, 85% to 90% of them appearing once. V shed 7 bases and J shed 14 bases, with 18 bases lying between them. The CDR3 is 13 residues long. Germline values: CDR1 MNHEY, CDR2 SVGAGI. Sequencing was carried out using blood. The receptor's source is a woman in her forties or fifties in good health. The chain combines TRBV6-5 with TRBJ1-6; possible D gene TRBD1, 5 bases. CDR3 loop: CASKGRVVEALHF. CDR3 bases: TGTGCCAGCAAGGGGCGGGTCGTCGAGGCCCTCCACTTT.